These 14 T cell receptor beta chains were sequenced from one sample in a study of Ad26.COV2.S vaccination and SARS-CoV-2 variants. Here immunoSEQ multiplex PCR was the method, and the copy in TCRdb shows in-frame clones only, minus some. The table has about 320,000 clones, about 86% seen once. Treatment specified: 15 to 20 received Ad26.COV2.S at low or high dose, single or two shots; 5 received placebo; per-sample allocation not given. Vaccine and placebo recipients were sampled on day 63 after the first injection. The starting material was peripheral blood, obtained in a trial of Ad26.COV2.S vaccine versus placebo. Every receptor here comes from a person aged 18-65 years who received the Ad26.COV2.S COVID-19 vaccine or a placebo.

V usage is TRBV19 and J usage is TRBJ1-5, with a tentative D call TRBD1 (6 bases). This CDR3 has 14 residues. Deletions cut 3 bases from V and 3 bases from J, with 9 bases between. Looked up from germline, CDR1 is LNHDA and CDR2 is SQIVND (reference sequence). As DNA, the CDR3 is TGTGCCAGTAGTATCGGACAGTCCAATCAGCCCCAGCATTTT. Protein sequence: CASSIGQSNQPQHF.

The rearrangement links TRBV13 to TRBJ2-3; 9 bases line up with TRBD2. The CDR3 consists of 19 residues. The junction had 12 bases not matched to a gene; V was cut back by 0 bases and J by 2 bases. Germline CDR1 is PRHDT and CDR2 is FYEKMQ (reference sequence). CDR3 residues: CASSLGPSRGGAFTDTQYF. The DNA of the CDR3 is TGTGCCAGCAGCTTAGGCCCCTCTCGCGGGGGGGCCTTCACAGATACGCAGTATTTT.

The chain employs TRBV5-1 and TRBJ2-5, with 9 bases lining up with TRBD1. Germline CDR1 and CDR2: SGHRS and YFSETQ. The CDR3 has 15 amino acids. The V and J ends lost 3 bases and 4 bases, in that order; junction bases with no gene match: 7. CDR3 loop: CASSSGQGTLETQYF. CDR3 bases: TGCGCCAGCAGCTCTGGACAGGGGACCCTAGAGACCCAGTACTTC.

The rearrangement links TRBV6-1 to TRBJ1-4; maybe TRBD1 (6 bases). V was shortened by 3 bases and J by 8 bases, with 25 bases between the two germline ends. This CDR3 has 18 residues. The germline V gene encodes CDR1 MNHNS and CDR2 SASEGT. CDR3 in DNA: TGTGCCAGCAGTGATGGGGCGAGGGGGGTGCCGTCGGGAGAAAAACTGTTTTTT. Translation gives CASSDGARGVPSGEKLFF.

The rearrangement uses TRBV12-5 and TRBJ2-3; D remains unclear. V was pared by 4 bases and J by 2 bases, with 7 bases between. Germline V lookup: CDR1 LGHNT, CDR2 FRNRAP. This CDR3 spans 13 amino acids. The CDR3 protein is CASGSRLTDTQYF. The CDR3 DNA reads TGTGCTAGTGGTTCACGACTCACAGATACGCAGTATTTT.

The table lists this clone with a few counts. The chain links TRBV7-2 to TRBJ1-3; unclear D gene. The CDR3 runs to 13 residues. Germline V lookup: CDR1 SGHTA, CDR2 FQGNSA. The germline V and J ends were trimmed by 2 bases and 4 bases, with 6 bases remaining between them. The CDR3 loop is CASSLFRGNTIYF. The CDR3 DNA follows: TGTGCCAGCAGCTTATTCCGGGGAAACACCATATATTTT. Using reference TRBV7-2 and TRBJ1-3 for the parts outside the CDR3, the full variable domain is GAGVSQSPSNKVTEKGKDVELRCDPISGHTALYWYRQSLGQGLEFLIYFQGNSAPDKSGLPSDRFSAERTGGSVSTLTIQRTQQEDSAVYLCASSLFRGNTIYFGEGSWLTVV.

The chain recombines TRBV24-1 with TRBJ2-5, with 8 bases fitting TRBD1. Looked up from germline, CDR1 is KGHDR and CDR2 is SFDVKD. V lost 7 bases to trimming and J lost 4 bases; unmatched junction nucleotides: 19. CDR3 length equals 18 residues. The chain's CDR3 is CATRGRTTGGGVGETQYF. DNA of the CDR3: TGTGCCACCAGAGGAAGGACTACAGGGGGTGGGGTAGGAGAGACCCAGTACTTC.

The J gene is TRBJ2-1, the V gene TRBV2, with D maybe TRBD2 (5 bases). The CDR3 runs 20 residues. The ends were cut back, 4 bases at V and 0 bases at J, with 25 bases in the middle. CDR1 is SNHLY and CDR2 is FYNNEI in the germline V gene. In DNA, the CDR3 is TGTGCCAGCAGTGGCCCGGGCGGAAGGAGCGGAACCCCCTCCTACAATGAGCAGTTCTTC. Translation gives CASSGPGGRSGTPSYNEQFF.

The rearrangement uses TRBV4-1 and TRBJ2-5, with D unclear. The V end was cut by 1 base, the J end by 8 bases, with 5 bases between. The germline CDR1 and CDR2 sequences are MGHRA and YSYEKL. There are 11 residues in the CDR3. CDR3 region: CASSQGVTQYF. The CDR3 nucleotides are TGCGCCAGCAGCCAAGGGGTTACCCAGTACTTC.

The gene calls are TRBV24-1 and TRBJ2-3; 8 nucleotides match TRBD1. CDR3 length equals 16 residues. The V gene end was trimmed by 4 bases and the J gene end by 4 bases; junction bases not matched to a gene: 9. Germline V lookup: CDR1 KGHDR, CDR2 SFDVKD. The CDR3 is CATSDRSGGSADTQYF. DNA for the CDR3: TGTGCCACCAGTGACCGCTCAGGGGGCTCGGCAGATACGCAGTATTTT.

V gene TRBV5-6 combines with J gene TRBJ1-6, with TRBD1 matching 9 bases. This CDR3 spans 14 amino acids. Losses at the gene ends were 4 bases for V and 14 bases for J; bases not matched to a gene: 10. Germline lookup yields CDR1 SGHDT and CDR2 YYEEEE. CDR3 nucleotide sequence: TGTGCCAGCAGCAAACCAGGACAGGGGCAGGCCCTCCACTTT. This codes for CASSKPGQGQALHF.

The CDR3, as DNA: TGTGCCAGCAGCCAAAGGGACAATCAGCCCCAGCATTTT. It is translated as CASSQRDNQPQHF. This chain connects TRBV3-1 (or the pseudogene TRBV3-2) to TRBJ1-5; unclear D gene. V was trimmed by 2 bases and J by 3 bases, leaving 5 bases between them. The CDR3 runs 13 residues. CDR1 is LGHDT and CDR2 is YNNKEL in the germline V gene (reference sequence).

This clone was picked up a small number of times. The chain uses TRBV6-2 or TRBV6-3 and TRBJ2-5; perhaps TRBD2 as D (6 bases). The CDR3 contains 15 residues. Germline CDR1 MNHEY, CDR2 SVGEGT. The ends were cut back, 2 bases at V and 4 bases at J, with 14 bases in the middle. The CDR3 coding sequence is TGTGCCAGCAGTTACGGTTTGGGGGGATCAGAGACCCAGTACTTC. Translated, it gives CASSYGLGGSETQYF.

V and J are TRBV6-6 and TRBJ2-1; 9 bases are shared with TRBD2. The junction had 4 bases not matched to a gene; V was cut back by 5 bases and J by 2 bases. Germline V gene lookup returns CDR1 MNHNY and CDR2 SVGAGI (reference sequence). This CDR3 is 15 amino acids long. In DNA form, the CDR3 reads TGTGCCAGCAGTCTCGCTAGCGGGGCCTACAATGAGCAGTTCTTC. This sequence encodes CASSLASGAYNEQFF.